This T cell receptor (beta chain) was recorded in a study of glioma-infiltrating T cells after dendritic cell vaccination. At the level of the study: Patients received autologous tumor lysate-pulsed dendritic cell vaccination between about 2002 and 2013.

Per germline, CDR1 SNHLY and CDR2 FYNNEI. The CDR3 extends over 15 amino acids. V gave up 3 bases and J gave up 3 bases; unmatched junction bases: 5. Input was 1.5 to 2.5 ug genomic DNA, or all available if less. The table came from immunoSEQ multiplex PCR; TCRdb's copy has only in-frame clones and leaves some out. This sample has around 92,000 clones, with roughly 80% found just once. Comment on this clone: Its antigen remains unknown.

Time point indicated: after dendritic cell vaccination, including at tumor progression/relapse. Study results and limitations: Survival was not directly related to TCR clonality in these patients.

The chain links TRBV2 to TRBJ2-5, with TRBD2 identical over 9 bases. The receptor comes from a human donor with glioblastoma. The sample in question was blood, obtained after dendritic cell vaccination. This chain's CDR3 is CASSDRLAGKETQYF. The CDR3 coding sequence is TGTGCCAGCAGTGACCGTCTAGCGGGGAAAGAGACCCAGTACTTC.